This T cell receptor beta chain was profiled in a study of graft-versus-host responses after intestinal transplantation. As for the study in general: Transplants were multivisceral, liver-intestinal, or isolated intestinal. Study-wide results and caveats: Detection of GvH clones occurred in recipient marrow, and some had their first appearance in ileum or blood.

About this clone: Its specificity is unknown. This specimen includes other DNA sequences encoding the same CDR3.

Here immunoSEQ multiplex PCR was the method, and the copy in TCRdb shows in-frame clones only, minus some. The table has approximately 20,000 clones, approximately 89% seen once. CDR3 length equals 14 residues. In germline, CDR1 is SEHNR, CDR2 FQNEAQ (reference sequence). V was cut by 1 base and J by 4 bases, with 10 bases left in between. Post-transplant marrow was drawn from the posterior iliac crest or another site. The sequence came from a human patient who received an intestinal transplant, so some T cells may come from the graft donor. Sequences were derived from bone marrow, sampled around 130 days after transplant. The chain recombines TRBV7-9 with TRBJ1-1; D gene uncertain. The CDR3 coding sequence is TGTGCCAGCAGCTTAGTAAAGGGAACCACTGAAGCTTTCTTT. The encoded protein is CASSLVKGTTEAFF.